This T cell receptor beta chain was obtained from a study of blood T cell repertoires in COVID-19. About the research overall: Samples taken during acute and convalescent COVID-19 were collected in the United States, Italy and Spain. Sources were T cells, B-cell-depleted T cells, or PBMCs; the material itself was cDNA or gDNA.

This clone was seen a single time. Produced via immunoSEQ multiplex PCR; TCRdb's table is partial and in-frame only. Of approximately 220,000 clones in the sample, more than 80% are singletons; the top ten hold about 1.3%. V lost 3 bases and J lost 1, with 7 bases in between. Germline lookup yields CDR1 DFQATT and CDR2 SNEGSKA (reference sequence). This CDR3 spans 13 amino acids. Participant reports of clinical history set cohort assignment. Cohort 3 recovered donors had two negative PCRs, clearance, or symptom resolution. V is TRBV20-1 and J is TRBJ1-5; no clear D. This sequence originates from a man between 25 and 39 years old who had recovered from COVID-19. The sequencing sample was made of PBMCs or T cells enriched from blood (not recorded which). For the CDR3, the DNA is TGCAGTGCTAGTCTACAGAGCAATCAGCCCCAGCATTTT. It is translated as CSASLQSNQPQHF.